This T cell receptor beta chain was obtained from a study of OX40 agonist ivuxolimab in advanced cancers. Regarding the study as a whole: CD4+ T cells averaged fewer expanded clones than CD8+ T cells. A proportion of nonresponders additionally exhibited low normalized T-cell clonal expansion.

Assay used: immunoSEQ multiplex PCR; TCRdb lists only in-frame clones, some missing. The sample yields 55,000 to 75,000 clones, 85% seen once. Patients were excluded for autoimmune disease history or systemic immunosuppression. To note about this clone: Its antigen is as yet unknown.

Per germline, CDR1 MNHNY and CDR2 SVGAGI (reference sequence). The CDR3 runs to 12 residues. V lost 1 base and J lost 0, with 0 bases in between. This clonotype was sampled from an adult with an advanced solid tumor such as melanoma, head and neck, liver or kidney cancer. V and J are TRBV6-6 and TRBJ1-1; D gene uncertain. The sequences come from CD4+ or CD8+ T cells sorted from blood, collected in a trial of the OX40 agonist ivuxolimab. The CDR3 DNA reads as TGTGCCAGCAGTTACTTGAACACTGAAGCTTTCTTT. Encoded protein: CASSYLNTEAFF.